The 18 T cell receptor beta chains below all came from one sample that was sequenced in a study of T cell changes during pregnancy in multiple sclerosis. The method was immunoSEQ multiplex PCR; TCRdb's version includes in-frame clones alone and lacks a portion of them. The table shows around 110,000 clones, with 92% occurring only once. Sequencing used peripheral blood, obtained after pregnancy. The source of these receptors is a female donor with multiple sclerosis, enrolled in a pregnancy study.

On this clone: At one end, the junction sequence differs from germline, possibly due to a read error. J is TRBJ2-3 and V is TRBV5-8; D is perhaps TRBD2 (5 bases). Germline loops: CDR1 SGHTS, CDR2 YDEGEE. The CDR3 has 18 amino acids. The DNA for the CDR3 is TGTGCCAGCACCTTGGAGGACTCTGTCTGGTCGGGCACAGATACGCAGTATTTT. This gives the protein CASTLEDSVWSGTDTQYF.

The gene calls are TRBV6-5 and TRBJ1-1, with no clear D. The germline V and J ends were trimmed by 10 bases and 0 bases, with 15 bases remaining between them. The CDR3 consists of 14 residues. Looked up from germline, CDR1 is MNHEY and CDR2 is SVGAGI. In nucleotides, the CDR3 is TGTGCCACGCGTAGCGAGTTTATGAACACTGAAGCTTTCTTT. As protein: CATRSEFMNTEAFF.

The chain has TRBV5-1 and TRBJ2-2, with 13 bases that match TRBD2. The CDR3 extends over 15 amino acids. Per the germline V gene, CDR1 is SGHRS and CDR2 is YFSETQ. V dropped 5 bases and J dropped 7; count of bases not matched to a gene: 5. The CDR3: CASSRTSGSDGELFF. The CDR3 DNA is TGCGCCAGCAGTCGGACTAGCGGGAGTGACGGGGAGCTGTTTTTT.

This chain links TRBV9 with TRBJ2-3; 15 bases align to TRBD2. V shed 5 bases and J 6 bases; nucleotides not matched to a gene: 4. There are 15 residues in the CDR3. Germline lookup yields CDR1 SGDLS and CDR2 YYNGEE. The CDR3 nucleotides are TGTGCCAGCAGAGCCGGGACTAGCGGGGGGGATACGCAGTATTTT. Encoded protein: CASRAGTSGGDTQYF.

The chain carries TRBV4-2 and TRBJ2-1; weak D call: TRBD2 (5 bases). The CDR3 consists of 16 residues. The germline CDR1 and CDR2 sequences are LGHNA and YNFKEQ. Trimming pared 2 bases from V and 0 bases from J, leaving 11 bases between. The CDR3 sequence is CASSQQTRSSYNEQFF. Written as DNA, the CDR3 is TGTGCCAGCAGCCAACAAACTAGGAGCTCCTACAATGAGCAGTTCTTC.

The chain has TRBV30 and TRBJ1-1, with D maybe TRBD1 (6 bases). The CDR3 length is 15 residues. The germline V gene has CDR1 GTSNPN and CDR2 SVGIG (reference sequence). Between the trimmed V and J ends, which lost 0 bases and 1 base, there was a span of 12 bases. CDR3 DNA: TGTGCCTGGAGTGTAACCATCAGGGGGAACACTGAAGCTTTCTTT. It translates to CAWSVTIRGNTEAFF.

V gene TRBV19 combines with J gene TRBJ1-2; weak D call: TRBD1 (5 bases). V was clipped by 3 bases and J by 3 bases, with 14 bases between them. Germline lookup yields CDR1 LNHDA and CDR2 SQIVND (reference sequence). The CDR3 has 15 residues. The CDR3 DNA reads as TGTGCCAGTAGTATGGGTCCCAGGGAATACTATGGCTACACCTTC. Its translation is CASSMGPREYYGYTF. Based on the CDR3 plus reference TRBV19 and TRBJ1-2, the full variable domain is DGGITQSPKYLFRKEGQNVTLSCEQNLNHDAMYWYRQDPGQGLRLIYYSQIVNDFQKGDIAEGYSVSREKKESFPLTVTSAQKNPTAFYLCASSMGPREYYGYTFGSGTRLTVV.

The CDR3 nucleotides are TGCGCCAGCAGCTTGGGCCCAGGGGGTGGAAACACCATATATTTT. Translating it yields CASSLGPGGGNTIYF. The chain uses TRBV5-1 and TRBJ1-3; 7 nucleotides match TRBD1. V trimming: 0 bases; J trimming: 3 bases; junction bases outside the gene matches: 3. The CDR3 spans 15 residues. The germline CDR1 and CDR2 sequences are SGHRS and YFSETQ. Based on the CDR3 plus reference TRBV5-1 and TRBJ1-3, the full variable domain is KAGVTQTPRYLIKTRGQQVTLSCSPISGHRSVSWYQQTPGQGLQFLFEYFSETQRNKGNFPGRFSGRQFSNSRSEMNVSTLELGDSALYLCASSLGPGGGNTIYFGEGSWLTVV.

This chain uses TRBV2 with TRBJ1-5, with D perhaps matching TRBD1 (6 bases). Trimming took off 0 bases at V and 7 bases at J, with 13 bases between the two ends. The germline gives CDR1 SNHLY, CDR2 FYNNEI. The CDR3 contains 15 residues. CDR3 in DNA: TGTGCCAGCAGTGAAGCAAGGGGGTCGGGACAGCCCCAGCATTTT. Amino acid sequence: CASSEARGSGQPQHF.

DNA of the CDR3: TGTGCCAGCAGTTCAAGACTAGCGGGGCGGGAGACCCAGTACTTC. As protein: CASSSRLAGRETQYF. The V and J genes are TRBV6-6 and TRBJ2-5, with 11 bases matching TRBD2. The CDR3 loop spans 15 amino acids. V gave up 4 bases and J gave up 5 bases; unmatched junction bases: 6. From germline, CDR1 is MNHNY and CDR2 SVGAGI (reference sequence).

This chain's CDR3 is CASSLGGIETQYF. The CDR3 coding sequence is TGTGCCAGCAGCTTGGGAGGGATAGAGACCCAGTACTTC. V is TRBV5-6 and J is TRBJ2-5, with D possibly matching TRBD2 (5 bases). V lost 0 bases and J 4 bases, leaving 7 bases between the germline ends. This CDR3 comprises 13 residues. CDR1 and CDR2 (germline): SGHDT, YYEEEE. The entire variable domain, with the rest obtained from reference TRBV5-6 and TRBJ2-5, is as follows: DAGVTQSPTHLIKTRGQQVTLRCSPKSGHDTVSWYQQALGQGPQFIFQYYEEEERQRGNFPDRFSGHQFPNYSSELNVNALLLGDSALYLCASSLGGIETQYFGPGTRLLVL.

The chain is built from TRBV5-1 and TRBJ2-3; 11 bases map to TRBD2. Germline CDR1 reads SGHRS; CDR2 reads YFSETQ. The CDR3 totals 17 residues. The V gene end was trimmed by 0 bases and the J gene end by 0 bases; junction bases not matched to a gene: 3. The CDR3 reads CASSLGLAGFSTDTQYF. Here the CDR3 DNA reads TGCGCCAGCAGCTTGGGACTAGCGGGATTTAGCACAGATACGCAGTATTTT.

This clone was picked up one time. This chain joins TRBV5-4 and TRBJ2-2, with 9 bases that match TRBD2. The CDR3 runs to 16 residues. Germline V gene sequence: CDR1 SGHNT, CDR2 YYREEE (reference sequence). J lost 5 bases, V lost 2 bases, and 7 bases had no gene match. CDR3 region: CASSLRLAGYTGELFF. The CDR3 DNA follows: TGTGCCAGCAGCTTAAGGCTAGCGGGGTATACCGGGGAGCTGTTTTTT. The whole variable domain, filled in from reference TRBV5-4 and TRBJ2-2, reads ETGVTQSPTHLIKTRGQQVTLRCSSQSGHNTVSWYQQALGQGPQFIFQYYREEENGRGNFPPRFSGLQFPNYSSELNVNALELDDSALYLCASSLRLAGYTGELFFGEGSRLTVL.

This chain connects TRBV9 to TRBJ1-1; D unresolved. The V end lost 4 bases, the J end lost 0 bases, and 13 bases lay between the germline ends. The CDR3 contains 15 residues. Germline V lookup: CDR1 SGDLS, CDR2 YYNGEE. The CDR3 DNA reads as TGTGCCAGCAGCAAGCGGACGGATATGAACACTGAAGCTTTCTTT. Its protein product is CASSKRTDMNTEAFF.

The rearrangement uses TRBV27 and TRBJ1-5; D possibly corresponds to TRBD1 (5 bases). The CDR3 is made up of 13 amino acids. Trimming took 5 bases from V and 4 from J, leaving 9 bases between them. Germline-derived CDR1 and CDR2 are MNHEY and SMNVEV (reference sequence). The CDR3 nucleotides read TGTGCCAGCAGTATTGACAGAAATCAGCCCCAGCATTTT. Amino acid sequence: CASSIDRNQPQHF.

The chain uses TRBV4-1 and TRBJ2-3; D is possibly TRBD2 (7 bases). V shed 4 bases and J shed 2 bases, with 16 bases lying between them. The CDR3 is 16 residues long. Per the germline V gene, CDR1 is MGHRA and CDR2 is YSYEKL. In DNA form, the CDR3 reads TGCGCCAGCAGCCCAGGCGCGGGGGCCTACACAGATACGCAGTATTTT. The encoded protein is CASSPGAGAYTDTQYF.

This chain connects TRBV5-1 to TRBJ1-2, with 11 bases fitting TRBD1. Germline values: CDR1 SGHRS, CDR2 YFSETQ. The CDR3 contains 14 residues. Trimming removed 4 bases from V and 6 bases from J; junction bases left unmatched: 5. The CDR3 here is CASSIGQGADGYTF. The CDR3 nucleotides read TGCGCCAGCAGCATCGGACAGGGGGCGGATGGCTACACCTTC.

The chain combines TRBV27 with TRBJ1-5, with D possibly matching TRBD1 (6 bases). The V gene lost 5 bases and the J gene lost 0 bases, with 17 bases spanning the gap. This CDR3 region has 17 residues. Germline values: CDR1 MNHEY, CDR2 SMNVEV (reference sequence). CDR3 amino acids: CASSPLDSPYSNQPQHF. As DNA, the CDR3 is TGTGCCAGCAGTCCATTGGACAGCCCCTATAGCAATCAGCCCCAGCATTTT.